Following are 11 T cell receptor beta chains from one sample sequenced in a study of CD8 T cells in Susac syndrome. The authors reverse transcribed 0.5 to 1 ug RNA with random hexamers. One entry per CDR3 protein results from TCRdb running MiXCR on the immunoSEQ multiplex PCR reads. The table records about 85,000 distinct CDR3 sequences, just under 95% of them present only once. Sequencing was performed on CD8+ T cells from PBMCs. These receptors all come from a human donor with Susac syndrome.

V usage is TRBV28 and J usage is TRBJ2-1; 9 bases match TRBD2. V lost 6 bases, J lost 5 bases, and 17 bases stayed unmatched. This CDR3 spans 18 amino acids. In germline, CDR1 is MDHEN, CDR2 SYDVKM. The CDR3 DNA follows: TGTGCCAGCAGCCGATTCCCCTTAGAGCGGGAGGAAGACAATGAGCAGTTCTTC. It translates to CASSRFPLEREEDNEQFF.

This clonotype has a single count. The chain links TRBV28 to TRBJ1-5, with D perhaps TRBD1 (5 bases). Trimming removed 4 bases at V and 4 bases at J, with 11 bases between. This CDR3 is 14 amino acids long. CDR1 is MDHEN, CDR2 SYDVKM, per germline. CDR3 DNA sequence: TGTGCCAGCAGTTACCCGGGACGAAATCAGCCCCAGCATTTT. Its protein is CASSYPGRNQPQHF.

The chain links TRBV6-5 to TRBJ2-6; no clear D gene. The CDR3 runs to 11 residues. Trimming removed 10 bases at V and 3 bases at J, with 4 bases between. Looked up from germline, CDR1 is MNHEY and CDR2 is SVGAGI. The CDR3, as DNA: TGTGCCACCCTTGGGGCCAACGTCCTGACTTTC. Residues: CATLGANVLTF.

This rearrangement joins TRBV28 to TRBJ2-7; no reliable D call. The V gene's germline CDR1 is MDHEN and CDR2 SYDVKM. The germline V and J ends were trimmed by 2 bases and 3 bases, with 8 bases remaining between them. The CDR3 is 13 residues long. Written as DNA, the CDR3 is TGTGCCAGCAGTTTAGAAAGGAACTACGAGCAGTACTTC. Translated: CASSLERNYEQYF.

The rearrangement uses TRBV20-1 and TRBJ2-1; TRBD2 agrees at 9 bases. Germline V lookup: CDR1 DFQATT, CDR2 SNEGSKA (reference sequence). The ends lost 0 bases at V and 3 bases at J; junction bases unmatched: 6. The CDR3 is 16 amino acids. Written as DNA, the CDR3 is TGCAGTGCTAGAGATCGCGGGAGGGCAATCTACAATGAGCAGTTCTTC. Translation: CSARDRGRAIYNEQFF.

The chain couples TRBV4-1 to TRBJ2-7; tentative D call: TRBD1 (6 bases). Deletions cut 0 bases from V and 3 bases from J, with 12 bases between. Germline loops: CDR1 MGHRA, CDR2 YSYEKL. The CDR3 contains 15 residues. CDR3 region: CASSQEPDSYYEQYF. DNA of the CDR3: TGCGCCAGCAGCCAAGAACCGGACAGTTACTACGAGCAGTACTTC.

The V call is TRBV20-1, the J call TRBJ1-5; D not resolved. The length of the CDR3 is 16 residues. The germline V gene encodes CDR1 DFQATT and CDR2 SNEGSKA (reference sequence). V was shortened by 7 bases and J by 3 bases, with 22 bases between the two germline ends. CDR3 bases: TGCAGTGTTGGGCCTGCGGGCAATATTGACAATCAGCCCCAGCATTTT. Translating it yields CSVGPAGNIDNQPQHF.

V and J are TRBV5-6 and TRBJ1-1, with TRBD1 matching 7 bases. The CDR3 has 13 amino acids. Germline CDR1 SGHDT, CDR2 YYEEEE. With V trimmed by 1 base and J by 4 bases, 1 base remained unmatched. CDR3 residues: CASSLTGATEAFF. The CDR3 nucleotides read TGTGCCAGCAGCTTGACAGGGGCCACTGAAGCTTTCTTT.

Comment on this clonotype: Germline and junction disagree at one end, which may indicate a read error. This sequence joins TRBV4-3 and TRBJ2-7; the D gene is possibly TRBD2 (6 bases). CDR1 and CDR2 (germline): LGHNA, YSLEER. The CDR3 loop spans 15 amino acids. The CDR3 DNA reads TGCGCCAGCAGTCAAGTACCCTGGGGGGACGGTAAGCAGTACTTC. This translates into CASSQVPWGDGKQYF.

This sequence joins TRBV20-1 and TRBJ2-1; 7 positions match TRBD2. CDR1 DFQATT and CDR2 SNEGSKA come from the germline V gene (reference sequence). The CDR3 has 15 residues. V shed 6 bases and J 2 bases; nucleotides not matched to a gene: 10. Here the CDR3 DNA reads TGCAGTGCAGAACCGGGAGGCACTCCCTACAATGAGCAGTTCTTC. Translation: CSAEPGGTPYNEQFF.

This clonotype was detected once. The rearrangement links TRBV7-6 to TRBJ1-1; possible D gene TRBD1, 5 bases. V dropped 5 bases and J dropped 7 bases, with 14 bases sitting between them. From germline, CDR1 is SGHVS and CDR2 FNYEAQ. There are 13 residues in the CDR3. The CDR3 nucleotides are TGTGCCAGCAGCCCGGGGGGATCGGGTGAAGCTTTCTTT. Protein sequence: CASSPGGSGEAFF.